The source of this TCR beta chain is a study of STAT3 mutations in large granular lymphocyte leukemia. The wider study: Roughly half the longitudinally sequenced T-LGLL patients had canonical STAT3 mutations. Roughly 37% of treated T-LGLL patients showed hematologic response to immunosuppression. The study, taken as a whole, reports: In T-cell large granular lymphocyte leukemia, about half of patients showed multiple immunodominant subclonotypes. TCR clonotype switching after therapy occurred in about 35% of the 18 patients.

Concerning this clone itself: Its antigen is unknown.

The CDR3 spans 16 residues. V was clipped by 2 bases and J by 4 bases, with 15 bases between them. Germline CDR1 reads MGHRA; CDR2 reads YSYEKL. Produced via immunoSEQ multiplex PCR; TCRdb's table is partial and in-frame only. This sample has around 30,000 clones, with roughly 86% found just once. The clonotype originates from a man between 60 and 70 years old with T-cell large granular lymphocyte leukemia. Some clones in this sample may be carry-over from other donors' samples. Sequencing was performed on peripheral blood mononuclear cells. This chain uses TRBV4-1 with TRBJ2-1; tentatively, D is TRBD2 (5 bases). The CDR3 coding sequence is TGCGCCAGCAGCCAAATGCCAGCGGTCCCTTACAATGAGCAGTTCTTC. This codes for CASSQMPAVPYNEQFF.